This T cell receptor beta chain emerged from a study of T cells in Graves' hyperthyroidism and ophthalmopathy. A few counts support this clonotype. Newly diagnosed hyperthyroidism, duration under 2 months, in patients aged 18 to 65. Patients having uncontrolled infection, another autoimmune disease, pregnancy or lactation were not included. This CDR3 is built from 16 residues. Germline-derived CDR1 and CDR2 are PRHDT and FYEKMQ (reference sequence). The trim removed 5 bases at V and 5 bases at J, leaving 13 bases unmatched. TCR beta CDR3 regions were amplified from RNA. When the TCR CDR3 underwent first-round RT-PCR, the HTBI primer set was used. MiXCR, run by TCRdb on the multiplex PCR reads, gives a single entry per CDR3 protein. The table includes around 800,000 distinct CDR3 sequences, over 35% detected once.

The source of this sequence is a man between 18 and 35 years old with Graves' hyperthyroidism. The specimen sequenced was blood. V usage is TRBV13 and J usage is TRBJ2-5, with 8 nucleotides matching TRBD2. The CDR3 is CASSPTYRGGLETQYF. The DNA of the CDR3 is TGTGCCAGCAGCCCCACCTATCGGGGGGGCCTCGAGACCCAGTACTTC.